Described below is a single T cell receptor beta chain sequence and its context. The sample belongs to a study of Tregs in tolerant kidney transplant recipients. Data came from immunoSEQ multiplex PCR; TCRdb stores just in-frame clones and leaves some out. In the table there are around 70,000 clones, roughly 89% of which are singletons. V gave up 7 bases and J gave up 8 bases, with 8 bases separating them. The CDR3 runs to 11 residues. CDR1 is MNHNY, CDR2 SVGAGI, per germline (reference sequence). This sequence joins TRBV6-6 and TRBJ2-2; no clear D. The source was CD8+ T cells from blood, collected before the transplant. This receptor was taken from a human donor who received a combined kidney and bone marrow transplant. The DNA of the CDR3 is TGTGCCAGCATGGTGAGGGGGGAGCTGTTTTTT. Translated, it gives CASMVRGELFF.